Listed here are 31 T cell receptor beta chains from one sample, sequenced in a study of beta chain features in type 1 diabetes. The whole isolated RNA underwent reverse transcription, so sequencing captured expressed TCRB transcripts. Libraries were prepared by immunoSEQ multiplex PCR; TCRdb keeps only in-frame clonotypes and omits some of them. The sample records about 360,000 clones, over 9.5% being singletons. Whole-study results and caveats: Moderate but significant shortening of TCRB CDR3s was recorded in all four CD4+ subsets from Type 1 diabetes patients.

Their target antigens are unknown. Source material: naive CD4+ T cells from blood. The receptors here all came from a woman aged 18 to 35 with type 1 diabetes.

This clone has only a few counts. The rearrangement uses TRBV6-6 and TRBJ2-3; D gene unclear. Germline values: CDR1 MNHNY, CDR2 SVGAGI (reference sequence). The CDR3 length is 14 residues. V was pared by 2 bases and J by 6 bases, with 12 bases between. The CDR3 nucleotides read TGTGCCAGCAGTTACCAGGATGTAGTCGATACGCAGTATTTT. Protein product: CASSYQDVVDTQYF.

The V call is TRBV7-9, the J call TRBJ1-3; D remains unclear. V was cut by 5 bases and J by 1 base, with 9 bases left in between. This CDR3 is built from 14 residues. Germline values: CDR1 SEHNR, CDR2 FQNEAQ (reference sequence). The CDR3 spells CASSQALSGNTIYF. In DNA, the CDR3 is TGTGCCAGCAGCCAGGCACTTTCTGGAAACACCATATATTTT.

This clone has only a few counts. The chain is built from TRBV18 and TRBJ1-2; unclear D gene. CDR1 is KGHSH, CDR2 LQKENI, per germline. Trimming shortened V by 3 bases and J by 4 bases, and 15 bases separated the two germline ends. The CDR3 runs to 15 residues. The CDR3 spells CASSPVAPRGYGYTF. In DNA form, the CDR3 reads TGTGCCAGCTCACCGGTGGCTCCCCGGGGCTATGGCTACACCTTC. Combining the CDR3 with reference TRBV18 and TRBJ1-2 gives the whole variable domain NAGVMQNPRHLVRRRGQEARLRCSPMKGHSHVYWYRQLPEEGLKFMVYLQKENIIDESGMPKERFSAEFPKEGPSILRIQQVVRGDSAAYFCASSPVAPRGYGYTFGSGTRLTVV.

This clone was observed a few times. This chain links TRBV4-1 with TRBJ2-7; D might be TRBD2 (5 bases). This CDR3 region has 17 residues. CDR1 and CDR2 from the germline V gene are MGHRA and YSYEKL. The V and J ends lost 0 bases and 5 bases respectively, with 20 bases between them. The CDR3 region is CASSQEAPPRAGNEQYF. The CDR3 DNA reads TGCGCCAGCAGCCAAGAGGCCCCGCCAAGGGCGGGTAACGAGCAGTACTTC.

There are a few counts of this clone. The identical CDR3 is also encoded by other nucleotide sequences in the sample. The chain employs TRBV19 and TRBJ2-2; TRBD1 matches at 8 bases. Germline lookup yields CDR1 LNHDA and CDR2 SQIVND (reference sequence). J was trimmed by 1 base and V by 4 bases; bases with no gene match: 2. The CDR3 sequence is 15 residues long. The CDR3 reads CASSTGQGNTGELFF. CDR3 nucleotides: TGTGCCAGTAGTACCGGACAGGGGAACACCGGGGAGCTGTTTTTT.

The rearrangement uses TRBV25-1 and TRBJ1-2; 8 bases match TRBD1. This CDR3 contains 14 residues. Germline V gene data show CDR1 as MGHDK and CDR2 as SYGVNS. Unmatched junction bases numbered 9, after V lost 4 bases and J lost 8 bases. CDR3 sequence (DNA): TGTGCCAGCAGTGCAATCGACAGGGGTGGCGGCTACACCTTC. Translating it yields CASSAIDRGGGYTF.

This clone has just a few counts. As DNA, the CDR3 is TGTGCCAGCACCCAGGGGTCTAGCGGGAACTACGAGCAGTACTTC. This gives the protein CASTQGSSGNYEQYF. The chain couples TRBV9 to TRBJ2-7, with 9 bases identical to TRBD2. Trimming cost V 6 bases and J 3 bases; bases outside gene matches: 10. CDR1 and CDR2 from the germline V gene are SGDLS and YYNGEE. The CDR3 runs to 15 residues. Combining the CDR3 with reference TRBV9 and TRBJ2-7 gives the whole variable domain DSGVTQTPKHLITATGQRVTLRCSPRSGDLSVYWYQQSLDQGLQFLIQYYNGEERAKGNILERFSAQQFPDLHSELNLSSLELGDSALYFCASTQGSSGNYEQYFGPGTRLTVT.

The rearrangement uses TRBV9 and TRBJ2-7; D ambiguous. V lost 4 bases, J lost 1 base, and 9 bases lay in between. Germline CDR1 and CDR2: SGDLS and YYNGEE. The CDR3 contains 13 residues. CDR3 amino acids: CASSPGNSYEQYF. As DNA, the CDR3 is TGTGCCAGCAGCCCAGGAAATTCCTACGAGCAGTACTTC.

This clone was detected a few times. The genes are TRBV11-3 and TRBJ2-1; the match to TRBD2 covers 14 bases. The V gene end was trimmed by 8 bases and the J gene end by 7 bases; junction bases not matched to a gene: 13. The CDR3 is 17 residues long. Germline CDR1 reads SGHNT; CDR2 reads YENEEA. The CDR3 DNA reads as TGTGCCAGCCACCCCGGGGGACTAGCGGGAGCTGAAAATGAGCAGTTCTTC. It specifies CASHPGGLAGAENEQFF.

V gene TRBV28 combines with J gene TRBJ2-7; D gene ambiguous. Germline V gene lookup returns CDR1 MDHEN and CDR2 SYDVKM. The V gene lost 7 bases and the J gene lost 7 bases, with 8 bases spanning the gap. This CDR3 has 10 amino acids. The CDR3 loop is CASKRREQYF. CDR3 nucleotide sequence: TGTGCCAGCAAACGGCGGGAGCAGTACTTC.

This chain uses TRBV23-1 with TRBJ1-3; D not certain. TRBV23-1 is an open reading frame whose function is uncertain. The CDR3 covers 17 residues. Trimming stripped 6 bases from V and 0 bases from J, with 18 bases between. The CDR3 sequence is CASSPPEGSLSGNTIYF. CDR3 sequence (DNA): TGCGCCAGCAGCCCCCCCGAGGGCAGCCTCTCTGGAAACACCATATATTTT.

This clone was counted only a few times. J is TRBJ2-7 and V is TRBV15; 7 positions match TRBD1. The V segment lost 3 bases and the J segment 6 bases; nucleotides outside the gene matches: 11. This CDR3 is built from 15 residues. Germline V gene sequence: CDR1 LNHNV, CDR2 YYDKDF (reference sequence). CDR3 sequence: CATSRIQGLSSEQYF. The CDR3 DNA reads TGTGCCACCAGCAGGATACAGGGGCTTAGCAGCGAGCAGTACTTC.

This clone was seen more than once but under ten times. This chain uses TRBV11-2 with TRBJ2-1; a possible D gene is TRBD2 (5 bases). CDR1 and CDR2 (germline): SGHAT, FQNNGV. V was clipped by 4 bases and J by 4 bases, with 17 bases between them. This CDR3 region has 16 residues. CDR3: CASSSHGRGSYNEQFF. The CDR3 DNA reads TGTGCCAGCAGCTCTCATGGACGGGGATCATACAATGAGCAGTTCTTC.

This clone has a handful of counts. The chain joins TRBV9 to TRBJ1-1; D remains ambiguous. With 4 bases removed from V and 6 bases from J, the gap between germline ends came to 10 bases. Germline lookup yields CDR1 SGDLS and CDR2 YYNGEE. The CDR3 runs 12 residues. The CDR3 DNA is TGTGCCAGCAGCCCCCAGAGGGCTGAAGCTTTCTTT. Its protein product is CASSPQRAEAFF.

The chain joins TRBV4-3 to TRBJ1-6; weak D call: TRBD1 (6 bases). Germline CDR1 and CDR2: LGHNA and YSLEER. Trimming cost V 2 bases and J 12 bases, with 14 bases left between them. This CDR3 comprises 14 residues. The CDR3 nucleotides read TGCGCCAGCAGCCAACCGGACAGTCGTAAACCCCTCCACTTT. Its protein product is CASSQPDSRKPLHF.

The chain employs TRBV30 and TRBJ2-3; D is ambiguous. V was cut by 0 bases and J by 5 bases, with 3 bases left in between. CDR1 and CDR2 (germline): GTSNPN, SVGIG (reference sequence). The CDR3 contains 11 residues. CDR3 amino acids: CAWSVQDTQYF. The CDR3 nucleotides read TGTGCCTGGAGTGTACAAGATACGCAGTATTTT.

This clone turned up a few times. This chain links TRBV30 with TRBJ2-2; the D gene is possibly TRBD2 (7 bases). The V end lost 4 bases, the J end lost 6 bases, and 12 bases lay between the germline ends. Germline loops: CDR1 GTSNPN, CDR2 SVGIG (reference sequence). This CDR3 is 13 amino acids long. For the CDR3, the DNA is TGTGCCTGGACTAGGGGGGGGGCCGGGGAGCTGTTTTTT. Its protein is CAWTRGGAGELFF.

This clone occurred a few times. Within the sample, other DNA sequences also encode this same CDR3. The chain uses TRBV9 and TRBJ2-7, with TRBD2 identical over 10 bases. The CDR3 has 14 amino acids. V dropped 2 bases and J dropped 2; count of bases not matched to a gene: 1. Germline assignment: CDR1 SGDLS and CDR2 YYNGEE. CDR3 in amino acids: CASSVGLAAYEQYF. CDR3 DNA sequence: TGTGCCAGCAGCGTCGGACTAGCGGCCTACGAGCAGTACTTC. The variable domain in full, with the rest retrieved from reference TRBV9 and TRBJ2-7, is DSGVTQTPKHLITATGQRVTLRCSPRSGDLSVYWYQQSLDQGLQFLIQYYNGEERAKGNILERFSAQQFPDLHSELNLSSLELGDSALYFCASSVGLAAYEQYFGPGTRLTVT.

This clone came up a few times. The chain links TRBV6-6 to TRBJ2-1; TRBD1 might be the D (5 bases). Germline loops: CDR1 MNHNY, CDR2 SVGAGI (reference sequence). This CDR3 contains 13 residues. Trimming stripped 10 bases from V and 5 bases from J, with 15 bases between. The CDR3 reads CATSGMGNNEQFF. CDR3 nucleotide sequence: TGTGCCACCTCAGGGATGGGAAACAATGAGCAGTTCTTC.

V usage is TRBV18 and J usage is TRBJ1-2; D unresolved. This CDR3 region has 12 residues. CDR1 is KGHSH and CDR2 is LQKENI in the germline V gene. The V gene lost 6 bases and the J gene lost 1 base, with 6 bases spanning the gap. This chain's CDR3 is CASSGINYGYTF. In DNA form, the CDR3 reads TGTGCCAGCTCCGGGATTAACTATGGCTACACCTTC. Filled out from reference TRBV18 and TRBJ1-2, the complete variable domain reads NAGVMQNPRHLVRRRGQEARLRCSPMKGHSHVYWYRQLPEEGLKFMVYLQKENIIDESGMPKERFSAEFPKEGPSILRIQQVVRGDSAAYFCASSGINYGYTFGSGTRLTVV.

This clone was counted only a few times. CDR3 sequence: CASSLALASREQYF. The CDR3 nucleotides are TGCGCCAGCAGCTTGGCGCTAGCATCGAGGGAGCAGTACTTC. The J gene is TRBJ2-7, the V gene TRBV5-1; D may be TRBD2 (5 bases). The germline gives CDR1 SGHRS, CDR2 YFSETQ. This CDR3 region has 14 residues. V was cut by 0 bases and J by 7 bases, with 14 bases left in between.

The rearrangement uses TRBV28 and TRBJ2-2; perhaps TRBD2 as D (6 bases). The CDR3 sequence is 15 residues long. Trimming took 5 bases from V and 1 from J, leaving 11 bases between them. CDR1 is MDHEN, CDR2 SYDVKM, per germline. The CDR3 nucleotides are TGTGCCAGCAGTGCGGGGACGTTGAACACCGGGGAGCTGTTTTTT. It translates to CASSAGTLNTGELFF.

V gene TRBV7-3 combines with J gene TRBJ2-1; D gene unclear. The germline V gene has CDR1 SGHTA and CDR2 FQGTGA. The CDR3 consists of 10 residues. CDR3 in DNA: TGTTGCAGTCAAGACAATGAGCAGTTCTTC. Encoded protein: CCSQDNEQFF.

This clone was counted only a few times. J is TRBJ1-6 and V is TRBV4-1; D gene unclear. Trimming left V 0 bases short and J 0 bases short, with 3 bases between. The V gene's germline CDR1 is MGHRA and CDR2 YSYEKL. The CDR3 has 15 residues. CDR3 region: CASSQDSSYNSPLHF. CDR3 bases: TGCGCCAGCAGCCAAGACAGCTCCTATAATTCACCCCTCCACTTT.

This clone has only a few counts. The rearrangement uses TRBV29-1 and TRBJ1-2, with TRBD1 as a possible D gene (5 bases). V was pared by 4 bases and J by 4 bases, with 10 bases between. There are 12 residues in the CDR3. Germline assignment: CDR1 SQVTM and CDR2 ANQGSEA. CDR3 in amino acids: CSVGPGSYGYTF. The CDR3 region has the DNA TGCAGCGTTGGTCCAGGGTCCTATGGCTACACCTTC.

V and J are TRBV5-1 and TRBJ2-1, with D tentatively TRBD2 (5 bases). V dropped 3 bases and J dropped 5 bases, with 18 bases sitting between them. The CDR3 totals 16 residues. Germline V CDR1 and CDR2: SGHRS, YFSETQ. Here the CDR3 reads CASSSTGSARNNEQFF. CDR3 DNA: TGCGCCAGCAGCTCGACGGGTAGCGCCAGAAACAATGAGCAGTTCTTC.

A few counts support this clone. The CDR3 nucleotides read TGCGCCAGCAGCCAAGATTGGGCGGGGTTAGCCAAAAACATTCAGTACTTC. Protein sequence: CASSQDWAGLAKNIQYF. V usage is TRBV4-3 and J usage is TRBJ2-4, with D perhaps TRBD2 (6 bases). V was clipped by 0 bases and J by 0 bases, with 12 bases between them. Germline V gene lookup returns CDR1 LGHNA and CDR2 YSLEER. CDR3 length: 17 residues.

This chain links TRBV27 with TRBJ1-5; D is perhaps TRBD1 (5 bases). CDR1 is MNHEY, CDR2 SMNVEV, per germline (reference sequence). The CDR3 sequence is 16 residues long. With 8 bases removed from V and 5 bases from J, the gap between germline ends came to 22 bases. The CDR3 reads CASHPPGHGPHQPQHF. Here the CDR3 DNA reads TGTGCCAGCCATCCCCCCGGACACGGTCCTCATCAGCCCCAGCATTTT.

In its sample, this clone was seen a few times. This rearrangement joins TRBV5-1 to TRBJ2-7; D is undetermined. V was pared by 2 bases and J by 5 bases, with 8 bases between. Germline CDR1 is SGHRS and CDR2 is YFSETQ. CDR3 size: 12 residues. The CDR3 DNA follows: TGCGCCAGCAGCTTTGTTAACAACGAGCAGTACTTC. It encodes CASSFVNNEQYF. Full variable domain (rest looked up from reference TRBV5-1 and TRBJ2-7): KAGVTQTPRYLIKTRGQQVTLSCSPISGHRSVSWYQQTPGQGLQFLFEYFSETQRNKGNFPGRFSGRQFSNSRSEMNVSTLELGDSALYLCASSFVNNEQYFGPGTRLTVT.

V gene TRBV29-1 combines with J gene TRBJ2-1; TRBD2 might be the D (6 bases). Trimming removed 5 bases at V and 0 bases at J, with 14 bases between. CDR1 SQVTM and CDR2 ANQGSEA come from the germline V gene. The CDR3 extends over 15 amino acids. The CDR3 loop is CSVLFAGSSYNEQFF. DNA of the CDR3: TGCAGCGTTTTGTTTGCGGGGAGCTCCTACAATGAGCAGTTCTTC.

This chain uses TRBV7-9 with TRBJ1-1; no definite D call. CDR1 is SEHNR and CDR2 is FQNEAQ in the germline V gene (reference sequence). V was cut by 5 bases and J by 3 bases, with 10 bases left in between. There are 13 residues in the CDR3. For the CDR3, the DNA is TGTGCCAGCAGCCTAACACGGGACACTGAAGCTTTCTTT. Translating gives CASSLTRDTEAFF.